The clone carrying this T cell receptor beta chain has ten or more counts. What it binds is unknown. V dropped 10 bases and J dropped 2 bases, with 13 bases sitting between them. From germline, CDR1 is KGHDR and CDR2 SFDVKD. The CDR3 is 14 residues long. TCRdb ran MiXCR on the 5' RACE reads and lists one entry per CDR3 protein. Seen here are fewer than 650,000 distinct CDR3 sequences, just over 7% observed once, and the top ten hold 1.5% to 2%. The data stem from a study of identical twins. The study's findings and limits: Twins showed weaker excess sharing in their beta out-of-frame sequences. Memory repertoires showed no such pattern, whereas abundant cord blood beta clonotypes carried fewer insertions.

These data are also associated with another study on yellow fever vaccine responses in identical twins.

The source of this sequence is a woman aged 18-35 years in good health. The sample comprised PBMCs. The chain combines TRBV24-1 with TRBJ2-2, with D perhaps assigned TRBD1 or TRBD2 (5 bases each). Written as DNA, the CDR3 is TGTGCCACGGGACCGCCACTCAACACCGGGGAGCTGTTTTTT. This sequence encodes CATGPPLNTGELFF.